This T cell receptor beta chain was obtained from a study of Graves' ophthalmopathy and Graves' hyperthyroidism. Study observations and caveats: For predicting ophthalmopathy progression, the model had 70.59% sensitivity and approximately 72% specificity. Detection in blood was also observed for most expanded thyroid clonotypes above 0.001 frequency.

V lost 7 bases to trimming and J lost 0 bases; unmatched junction nucleotides: 12. The CDR3 length is 16 residues. Germline CDR1 is MNHEY and CDR2 is SVGEGT. Symptoms, serum thyroxine and TRAb, thyroid ultrasound, and orbital computed tomography formed the diagnostic basis. PBMCs were isolated by Ficoll-Paque density gradient centrifugation, using around 10 ml of fresh peripheral blood as the starting material. Investigators amplified TCR beta CDR3 regions from RNA transcripts. HTBI primers served in a first-round RT-PCR, which a second-round multiplex PCR followed. A single record per CDR3 protein comes from TCRdb applying MiXCR to the multiplex PCR reads. The sample lists about 220,000 distinct CDR3 sequences, 20% to 25% seen once, with about 40% in the top ten. Concerning this clonotype itself: What it binds is unknown.

Sequencing input: peripheral blood. This chain joins TRBV6-2 or TRBV6-3 and TRBJ2-7; 7 bases match TRBD1. The TCR comes from a woman aged 50 to 65 with Graves' ophthalmopathy. CDR3 DNA sequence: TGTGCCAGCATGCTCGACTCCGGGACAGCCTCCTACGAGCAGTACTTC. It codes for CASMLDSGTASYEQYF.